This entry concerns a single T cell receptor beta chain. Original methodology: Reference gene primer amplification yielded estimated nucleated cell counts. Profiling relied on immunoSEQ multiplex PCR, and the TCRdb table lists in-frame clones only, not all of them. D and trimming were read from the DNA, whereas the V and J calls and clone size are those reported in that table. Of roughly 100,000 clones listed, roughly 90% are singletons. Germline loops: CDR1 WSHSY, CDR2 SAAADI. V was pared by 0 bases and J by 3 bases, with 3 bases of the junction left unmatched. The CDR3 covers 16 residues. The data derive from a study of blood T cell repertoires in COVID-19. Across the whole study: T cells, B-cell-depleted T cells, or PBMCs provided the cDNA or gDNA that served as material.

Sequenced input: peripheral blood. The clonotype was recovered from a woman between 45 and 60 years old with COVID-19, enrolled during active disease. V usage is TRBV10-2 and J usage is TRBJ1-5; 9 nucleotides match TRBD1. CDR3 sequence: CASSESGTGPNQPQHF. As DNA, the CDR3 is TGCGCCAGCAGTGAGTCGGGGACAGGGCCCAATCAGCCCCAGCATTTT.